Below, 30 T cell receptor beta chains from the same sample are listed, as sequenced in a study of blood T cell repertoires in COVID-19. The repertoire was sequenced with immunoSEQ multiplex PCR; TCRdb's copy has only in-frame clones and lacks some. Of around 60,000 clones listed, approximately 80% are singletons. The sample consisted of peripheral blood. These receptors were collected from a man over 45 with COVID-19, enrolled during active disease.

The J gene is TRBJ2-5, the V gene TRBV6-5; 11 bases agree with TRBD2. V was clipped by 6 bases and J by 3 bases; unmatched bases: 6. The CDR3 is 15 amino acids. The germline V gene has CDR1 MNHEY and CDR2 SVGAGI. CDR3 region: CASSSMTSGKETQYF. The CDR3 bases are TGTGCCAGCAGCTCCATGACTAGCGGGAAAGAGACCCAGTACTTC.

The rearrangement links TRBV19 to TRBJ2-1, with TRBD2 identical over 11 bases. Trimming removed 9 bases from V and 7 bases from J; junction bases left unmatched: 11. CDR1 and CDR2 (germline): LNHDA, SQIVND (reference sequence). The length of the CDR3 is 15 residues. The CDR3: CASRGTSGSNNEQFF. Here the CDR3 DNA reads TGTGCCAGCCGGGGAACTAGCGGGAGTAATAATGAGCAGTTCTTC.

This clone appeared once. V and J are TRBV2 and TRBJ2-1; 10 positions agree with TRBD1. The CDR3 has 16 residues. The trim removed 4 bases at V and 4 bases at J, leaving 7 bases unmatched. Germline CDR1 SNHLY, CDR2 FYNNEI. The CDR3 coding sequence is TGTGCCAGCAGTGGACCGGACAGGGGGTTTTACAATGAGCAGTTCTTC. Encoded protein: CASSGPDRGFYNEQFF.

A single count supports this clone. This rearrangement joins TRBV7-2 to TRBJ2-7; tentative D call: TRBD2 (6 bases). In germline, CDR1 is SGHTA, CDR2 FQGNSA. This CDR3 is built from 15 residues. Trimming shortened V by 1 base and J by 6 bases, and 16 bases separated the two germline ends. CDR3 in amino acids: CASSLETLLAAEQYF. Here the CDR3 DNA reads TGTGCCAGCAGCTTAGAGACCCTACTAGCCGCCGAGCAGTACTTC.

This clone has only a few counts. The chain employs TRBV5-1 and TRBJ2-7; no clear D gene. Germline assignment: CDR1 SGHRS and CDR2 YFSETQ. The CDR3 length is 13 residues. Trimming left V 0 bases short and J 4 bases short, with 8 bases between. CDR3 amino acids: CASSLAGSYEQYF. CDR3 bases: TGCGCCAGCAGCTTGGCGGGTTCGTACGAGCAGTACTTC. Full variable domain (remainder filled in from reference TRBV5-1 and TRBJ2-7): KAGVTQTPRYLIKTRGQQVTLSCSPISGHRSVSWYQQTPGQGLQFLFEYFSETQRNKGNFPGRFSGRQFSNSRSEMNVSTLELGDSALYLCASSLAGSYEQYFGPGTRLTVT.

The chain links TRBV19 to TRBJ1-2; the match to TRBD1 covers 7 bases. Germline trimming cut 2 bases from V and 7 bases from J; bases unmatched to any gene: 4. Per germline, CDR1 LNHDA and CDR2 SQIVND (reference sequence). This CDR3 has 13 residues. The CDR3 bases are TGTGCCAGTAGTATAAACAGGGGAAGTGGCTACACCTTC. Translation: CASSINRGSGYTF.

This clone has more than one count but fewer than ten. The CDR3 nucleotides read TGCAGCGTTATCCCCAATTTACACATGGATACGCAGTATTTT. This gives the protein CSVIPNLHMDTQYF. The chain has TRBV29-1 and TRBJ2-3; D is undetermined. This CDR3 spans 14 amino acids. CDR1 SQVTM and CDR2 ANQGSEA come from the germline V gene. The V gene lost 5 bases and the J gene lost 6 bases, with 18 bases spanning the gap.

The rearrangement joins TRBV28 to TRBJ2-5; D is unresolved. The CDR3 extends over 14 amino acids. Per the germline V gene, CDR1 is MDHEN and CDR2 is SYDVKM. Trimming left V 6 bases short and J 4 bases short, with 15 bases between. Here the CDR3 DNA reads TGTGCCAGCAGCCCTAGGCACGGCGCAGAGACCCAGTACTTC. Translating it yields CASSPRHGAETQYF.

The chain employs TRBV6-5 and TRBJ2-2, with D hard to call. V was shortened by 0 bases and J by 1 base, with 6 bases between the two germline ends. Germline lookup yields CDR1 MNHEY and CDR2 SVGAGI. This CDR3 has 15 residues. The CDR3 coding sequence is TGTGCCAGCAGTTACTCTTCCGGGAACACCGGGGAGCTGTTTTTT. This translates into CASSYSSGNTGELFF.

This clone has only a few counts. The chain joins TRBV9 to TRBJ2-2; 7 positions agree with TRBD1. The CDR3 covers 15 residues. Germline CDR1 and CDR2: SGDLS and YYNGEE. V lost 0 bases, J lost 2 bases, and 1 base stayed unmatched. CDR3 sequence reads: CASSVGDRNTGELFF. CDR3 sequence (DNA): TGTGCCAGCAGCGTAGGGGACAGAAACACCGGGGAGCTGTTTTTT.

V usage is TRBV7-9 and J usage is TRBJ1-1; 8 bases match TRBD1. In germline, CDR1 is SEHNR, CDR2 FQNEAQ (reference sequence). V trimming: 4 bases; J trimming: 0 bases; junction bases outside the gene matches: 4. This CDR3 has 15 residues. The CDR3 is CASSSRQGMNTEAFF. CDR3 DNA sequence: TGTGCCAGCAGCTCGAGACAGGGGATGAACACTGAAGCTTTCTTT. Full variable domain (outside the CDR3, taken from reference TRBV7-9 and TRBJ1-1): DTGVSQNPRHKITKRGQNVTFRCDPISEHNRLYWYRQTLGQGPEFLTYFQNEAQLEKSRLLSDRFSAERPKGSFSTLEIQRTEQGDSAMYLCASSSRQGMNTEAFFGQGTRLTVV.

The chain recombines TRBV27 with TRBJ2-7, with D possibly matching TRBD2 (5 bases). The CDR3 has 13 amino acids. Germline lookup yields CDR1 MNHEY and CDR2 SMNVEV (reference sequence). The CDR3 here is CVTSFRGYGEQYF. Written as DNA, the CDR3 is TGTGTGACCAGTTTTAGAGGGTACGGAGAGCAGTACTTC.

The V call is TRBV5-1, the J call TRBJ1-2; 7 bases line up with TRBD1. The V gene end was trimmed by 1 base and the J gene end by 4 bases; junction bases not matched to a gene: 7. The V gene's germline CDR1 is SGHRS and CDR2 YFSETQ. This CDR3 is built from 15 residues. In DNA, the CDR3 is TGCGCCAGCAGCTTGAGGGGGCAGCAACCCTATGGCTACACCTTC. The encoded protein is CASSLRGQQPYGYTF.

CDR3 nucleotides: TGTGCCAGCAGCCCGGGACAGAGAATTAACACTGAAGCTTTCTTT. It is translated as CASSPGQRINTEAFF. The genes are TRBV7-2 and TRBJ1-1, with 7 bases identical to TRBD1. CDR1 and CDR2 (germline): SGHTA, FQGNSA. The V segment lost 5 bases and the J segment 2 bases; nucleotides outside the gene matches: 8. The CDR3 totals 15 residues.

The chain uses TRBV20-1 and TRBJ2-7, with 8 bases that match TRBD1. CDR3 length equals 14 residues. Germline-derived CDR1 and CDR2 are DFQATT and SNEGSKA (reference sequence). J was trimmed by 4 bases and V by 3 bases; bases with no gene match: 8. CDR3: CSASRGQDLYEQYF. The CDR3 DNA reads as TGCAGTGCTAGTAGGGGACAGGATTTATACGAGCAGTACTTC.

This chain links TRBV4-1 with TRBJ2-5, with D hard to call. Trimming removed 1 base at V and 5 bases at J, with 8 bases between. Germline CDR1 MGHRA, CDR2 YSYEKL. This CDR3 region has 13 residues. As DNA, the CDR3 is TGCGCCAGCAGCCAAGTTGTCCGGGAGACCCAGTACTTC. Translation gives CASSQVVRETQYF.

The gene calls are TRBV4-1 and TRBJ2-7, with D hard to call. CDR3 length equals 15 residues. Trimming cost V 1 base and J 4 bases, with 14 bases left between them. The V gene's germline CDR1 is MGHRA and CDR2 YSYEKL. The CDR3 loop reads CASSQGYRVMYEQYF. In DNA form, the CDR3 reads TGCGCCAGCAGCCAAGGGTATCGGGTTATGTACGAGCAGTACTTC.

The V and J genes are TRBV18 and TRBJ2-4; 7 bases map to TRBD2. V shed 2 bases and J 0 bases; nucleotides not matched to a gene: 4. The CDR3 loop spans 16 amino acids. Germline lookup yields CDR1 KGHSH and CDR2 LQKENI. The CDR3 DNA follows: TGTGCCAGCTCACCATCGGGGGGTAGAGCCAAAAACATTCAGTACTTC. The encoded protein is CASSPSGGRAKNIQYF.

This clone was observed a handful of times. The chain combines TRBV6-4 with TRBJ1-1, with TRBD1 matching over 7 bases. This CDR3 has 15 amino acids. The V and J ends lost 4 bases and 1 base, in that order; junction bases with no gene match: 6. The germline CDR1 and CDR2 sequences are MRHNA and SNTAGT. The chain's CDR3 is CASSVTGEGNTEAFF. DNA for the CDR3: TGTGCCAGCAGTGTAACAGGGGAAGGGAACACTGAAGCTTTCTTT.

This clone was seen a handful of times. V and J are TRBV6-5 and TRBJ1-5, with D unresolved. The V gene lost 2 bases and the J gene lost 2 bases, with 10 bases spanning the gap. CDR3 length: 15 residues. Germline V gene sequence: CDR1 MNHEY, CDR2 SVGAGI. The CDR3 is CASSYAGIGNQPQHF. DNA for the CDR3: TGTGCCAGCAGTTACGCCGGGATTGGCAATCAGCCCCAGCATTTT.

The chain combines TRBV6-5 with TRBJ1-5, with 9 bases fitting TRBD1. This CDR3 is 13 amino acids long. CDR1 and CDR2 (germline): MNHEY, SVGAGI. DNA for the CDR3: TGTGCGGTGGGACAGGGAAAAGGACAGCCCCAGCATTTT. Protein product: CAVGQGKGQPQHF.

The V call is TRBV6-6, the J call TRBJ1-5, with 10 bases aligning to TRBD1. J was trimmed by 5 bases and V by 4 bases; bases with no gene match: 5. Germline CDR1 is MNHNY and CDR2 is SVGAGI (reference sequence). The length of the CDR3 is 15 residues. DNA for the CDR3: TGTGCCAGCAGTTTCGCCGGGACAGGGGATCAGCCCCAGCATTTT. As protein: CASSFAGTGDQPQHF.

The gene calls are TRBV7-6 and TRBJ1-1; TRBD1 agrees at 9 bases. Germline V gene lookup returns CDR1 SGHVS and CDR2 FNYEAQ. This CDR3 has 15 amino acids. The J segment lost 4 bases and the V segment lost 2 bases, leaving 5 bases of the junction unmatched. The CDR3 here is CASSLTGGKGTEAFF. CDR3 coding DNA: TGTGCCAGCAGCTTAACAGGGGGCAAGGGCACTGAAGCTTTCTTT.

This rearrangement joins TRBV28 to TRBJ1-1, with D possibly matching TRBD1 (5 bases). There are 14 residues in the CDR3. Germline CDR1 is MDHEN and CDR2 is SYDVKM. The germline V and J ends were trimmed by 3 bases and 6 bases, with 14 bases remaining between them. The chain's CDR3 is CASSLAGKRAEAFF. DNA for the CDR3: TGTGCCAGCAGTTTGGCAGGGAAGAGAGCTGAAGCTTTCTTT.

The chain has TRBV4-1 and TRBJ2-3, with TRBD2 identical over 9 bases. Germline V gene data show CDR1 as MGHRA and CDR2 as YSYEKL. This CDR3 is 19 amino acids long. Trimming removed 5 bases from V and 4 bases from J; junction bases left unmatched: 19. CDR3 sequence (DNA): TGCGCCAGCAGCGCCAGACAGGGTATCGGTAGCGGGAGCCCAGATACGCAGTATTTT. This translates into CASSARQGIGSGSPDTQYF.

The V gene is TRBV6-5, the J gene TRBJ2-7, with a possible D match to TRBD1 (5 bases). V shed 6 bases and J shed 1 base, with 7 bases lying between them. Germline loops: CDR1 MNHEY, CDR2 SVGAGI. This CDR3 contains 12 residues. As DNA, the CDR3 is TGTGCCAGCAGCCAGGGTTCCTACGAGCAGTACTTC. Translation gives CASSQGSYEQYF.

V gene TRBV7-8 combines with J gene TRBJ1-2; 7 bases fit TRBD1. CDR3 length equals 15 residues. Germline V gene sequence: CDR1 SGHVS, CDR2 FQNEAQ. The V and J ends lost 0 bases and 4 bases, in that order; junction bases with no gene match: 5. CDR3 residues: CASSLALRQGYGYTF. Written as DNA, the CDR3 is TGTGCCAGCAGCTTAGCGCTTCGACAGGGCTATGGCTACACCTTC. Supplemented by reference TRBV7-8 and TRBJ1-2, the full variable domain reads GAGVSQSPRYKVAKRGQDVALRCDPISGHVSLFWYQQALGQGPEFLTYFQNEAQLDKSGLPSDRFFAERPEGSVSTLKIQRTQQEDSAVYLCASSLALRQGYGYTFGSGTRLTVV.

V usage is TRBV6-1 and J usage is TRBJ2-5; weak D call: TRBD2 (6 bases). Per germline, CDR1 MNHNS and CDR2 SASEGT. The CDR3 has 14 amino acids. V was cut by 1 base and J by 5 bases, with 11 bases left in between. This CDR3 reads CASSEESGWETQYF. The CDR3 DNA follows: TGTGCCAGCAGTGAAGAGAGCGGGTGGGAGACCCAGTACTTC.

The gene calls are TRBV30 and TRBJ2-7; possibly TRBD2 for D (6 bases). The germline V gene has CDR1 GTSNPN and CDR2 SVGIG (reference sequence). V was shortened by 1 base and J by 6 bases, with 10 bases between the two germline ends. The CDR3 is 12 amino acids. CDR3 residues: CAWSAGVGEQYF. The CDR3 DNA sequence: TGTGCCTGGAGTGCGGGGGTGGGCGAGCAGTACTTC. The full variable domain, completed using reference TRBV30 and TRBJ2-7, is SQTIHQWPATLVQPVGSPLSLECTVEGTSNPNLYWYRQAAGRGLQLLFYSVGIGQISSEVPQNLSASRPQDRQFILSSKKLLLSDSGFYLCAWSAGVGEQYFGPGTRLTVT.

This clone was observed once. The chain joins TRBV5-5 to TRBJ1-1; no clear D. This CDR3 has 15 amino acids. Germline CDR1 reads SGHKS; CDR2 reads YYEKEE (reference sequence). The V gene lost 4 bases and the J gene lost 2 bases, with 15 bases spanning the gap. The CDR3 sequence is CASSVSGPLNTEAFF. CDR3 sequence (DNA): TGTGCCAGCAGCGTCTCAGGTCCCCTAAACACTGAAGCTTTCTTT. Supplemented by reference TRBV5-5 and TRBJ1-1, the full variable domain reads DAGVTQSPTHLIKTRGQQVTLRCSPISGHKSVSWYQQVLGQGPQFIFQYYEKEERGRGNFPDRFSARQFPNYSSELNVNALLLGDSALYLCASSVSGPLNTEAFFGQGTRLTVV.